This T cell receptor beta chain was sequenced for a study of blood T cell repertoires in COVID-19. On the study more broadly: Acute and convalescent COVID-19 specimens originated in the United States, Italy and Spain. T cells, B-cell-depleted T cells, or PBMCs provided the cDNA or gDNA that served as material.

Original processing notes: Reference gene primers were amplified, and this amplification served to estimate nucleated cell counts. Clones were sequenced by immunoSEQ multiplex PCR, and TCRdb holds only the in-frame ones, with some missing. Clone size and the V and J calls come from that table; the DNA yielded D and trimming. The sample records around 150,000 clones, 88% being singletons. CDR1 is SGHRS and CDR2 is YFSETQ in the germline V gene. The CDR3 spans 17 residues. The J segment lost 0 bases and the V segment lost 4 bases, leaving 11 bases of the junction unmatched. V usage is TRBV5-1 and J usage is TRBJ2-5; 8 nucleotides line up with TRBD1. Sequenced material: peripheral blood. This TCR was sampled from a man in his fifties or sixties with active or convalescent COVID-19. CDR3 coding DNA: TGCGCCAGCAGCCCGGGACAGGTTAGCGGTTACCAAGAGACCCAGTACTTC. It translates to CASSPGQVSGYQETQYF.